This T cell receptor beta chain is drawn from a study of shared clonotypes between healthy human individuals. J lost 9 bases, V lost 2 bases, and 4 bases had no gene match. The CDR3 sequence is 15 residues long. Germline CDR1 is MGHRA and CDR2 is YSYEKL. Naive-designated CD8 cells lacked CD45RO, were positively enriched for CCR7, and omitted terminally differentiated effector memory CD45RA+ cells. Assay used: immunoSEQ multiplex PCR; TCRdb lists only in-frame clones, some missing. The repertoire holds about 2 million clones, with roughly 95% as singletons. The sample was naive CD8+ T cells sorted from blood. The rearrangement links TRBV4-1 to TRBJ1-6; TRBD1 matches 10 bases. The receptor comes from a man between 18 and 29 years old in good health. This CDR3 is CASSQRQGAGSPLHF. The CDR3 region has the DNA TGCGCCAGCAGCCAACGACAGGGGGCTGGTTCACCCCTCCACTTT.